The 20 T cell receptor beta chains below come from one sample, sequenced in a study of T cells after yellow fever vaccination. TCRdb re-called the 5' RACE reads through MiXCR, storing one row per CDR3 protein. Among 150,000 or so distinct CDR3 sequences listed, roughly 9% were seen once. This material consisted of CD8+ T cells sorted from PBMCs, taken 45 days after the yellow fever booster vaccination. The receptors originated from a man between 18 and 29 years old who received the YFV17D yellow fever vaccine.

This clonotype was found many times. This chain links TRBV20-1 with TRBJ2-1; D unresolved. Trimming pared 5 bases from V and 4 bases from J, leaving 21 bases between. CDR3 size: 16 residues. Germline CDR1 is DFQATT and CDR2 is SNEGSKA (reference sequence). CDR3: CSAAIWRPISYNEQFF. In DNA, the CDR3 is TGCAGTGCTGCAATATGGCGGCCGATCTCTTACAATGAGCAGTTCTTC.

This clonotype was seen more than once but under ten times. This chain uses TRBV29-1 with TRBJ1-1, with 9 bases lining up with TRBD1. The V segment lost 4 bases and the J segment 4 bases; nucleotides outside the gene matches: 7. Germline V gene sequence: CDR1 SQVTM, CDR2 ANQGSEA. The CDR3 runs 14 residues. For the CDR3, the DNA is TGCAGCGTTGCGGAACAGGGGGCCGTCACTGAAGCTTTCTTT. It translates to CSVAEQGAVTEAFF.

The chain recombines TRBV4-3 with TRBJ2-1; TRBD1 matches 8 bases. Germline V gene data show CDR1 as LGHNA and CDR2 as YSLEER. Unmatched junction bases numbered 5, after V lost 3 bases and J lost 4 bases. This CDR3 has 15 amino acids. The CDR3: CASSQDRDTYNEQFF. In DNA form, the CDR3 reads TGCGCCAGCAGCCAGGACAGGGACACTTACAATGAGCAGTTCTTC.

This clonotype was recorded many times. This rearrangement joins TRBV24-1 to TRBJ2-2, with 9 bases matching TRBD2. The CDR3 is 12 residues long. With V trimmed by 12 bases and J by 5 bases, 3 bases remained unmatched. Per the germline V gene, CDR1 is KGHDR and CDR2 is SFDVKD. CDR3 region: CASAGGTGELFF. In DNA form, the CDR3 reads TGTGCCTCCGCGGGGGGGACCGGGGAGCTGTTTTTT.

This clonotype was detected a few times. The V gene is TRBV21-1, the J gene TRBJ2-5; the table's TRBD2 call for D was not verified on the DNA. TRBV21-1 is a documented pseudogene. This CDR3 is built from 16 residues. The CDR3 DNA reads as TGTGCCAGCAATTTTGCCGGACTAGCGGTACGGGAGACCCAGTACTTC. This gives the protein CASNFAGLAVRETQYF.

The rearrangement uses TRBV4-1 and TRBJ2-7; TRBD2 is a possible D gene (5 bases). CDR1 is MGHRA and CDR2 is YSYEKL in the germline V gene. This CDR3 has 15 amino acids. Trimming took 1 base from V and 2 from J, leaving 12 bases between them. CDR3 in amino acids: CASSQVTVAPYEQYF. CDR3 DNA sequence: TGCGCCAGCAGCCAAGTTACAGTAGCGCCCTACGAGCAGTACTTC.

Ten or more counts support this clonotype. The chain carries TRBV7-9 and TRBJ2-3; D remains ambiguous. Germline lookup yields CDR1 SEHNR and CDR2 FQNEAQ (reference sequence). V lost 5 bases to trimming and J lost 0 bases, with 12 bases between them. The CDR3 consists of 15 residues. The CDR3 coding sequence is TGTGCCAGCAGCATAACATCGACTAGCACAGATACGCAGTATTTT. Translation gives CASSITSTSTDTQYF.

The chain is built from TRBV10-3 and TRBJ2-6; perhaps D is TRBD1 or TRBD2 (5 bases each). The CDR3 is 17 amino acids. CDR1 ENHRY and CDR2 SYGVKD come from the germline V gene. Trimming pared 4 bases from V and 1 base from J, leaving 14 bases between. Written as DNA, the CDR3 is TGTGCCATCAGTGGACGGGACGGGTTATCTGGGGCCAACGTCCTGACTTTC. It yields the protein CAISGRDGLSGANVLTF.

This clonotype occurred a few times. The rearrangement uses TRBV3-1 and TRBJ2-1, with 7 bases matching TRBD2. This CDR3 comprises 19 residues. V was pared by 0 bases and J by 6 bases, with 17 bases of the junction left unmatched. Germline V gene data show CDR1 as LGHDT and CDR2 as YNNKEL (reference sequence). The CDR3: CASSQEGGVKTSMGNEQFF. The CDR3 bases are TGTGCCAGCAGCCAAGAGGGGGGGGTGAAGACTAGCATGGGCAATGAGCAGTTCTTC.

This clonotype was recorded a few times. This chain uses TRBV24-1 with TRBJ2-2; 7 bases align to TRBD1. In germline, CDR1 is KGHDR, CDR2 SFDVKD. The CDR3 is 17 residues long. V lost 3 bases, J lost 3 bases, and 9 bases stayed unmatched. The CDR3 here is CATSDLPRTGYTGELFF. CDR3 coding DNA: TGTGCCACCAGTGATCTCCCAAGGACAGGTTACACCGGGGAGCTGTTTTTT.

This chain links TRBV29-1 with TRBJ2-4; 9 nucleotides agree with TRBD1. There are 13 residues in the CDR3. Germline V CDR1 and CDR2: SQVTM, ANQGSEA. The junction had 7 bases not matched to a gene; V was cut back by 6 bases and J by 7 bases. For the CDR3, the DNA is TGCAGCGTGGCAGATGGGACAGGGAACATTCAGTACTTC. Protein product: CSVADGTGNIQYF.

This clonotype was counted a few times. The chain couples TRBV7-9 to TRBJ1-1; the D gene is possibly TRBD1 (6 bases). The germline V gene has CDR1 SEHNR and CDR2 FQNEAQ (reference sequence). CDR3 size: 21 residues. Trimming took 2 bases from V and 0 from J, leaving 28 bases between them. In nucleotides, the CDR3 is TGTGCCAGCAGCTTATTCCACCGGACCCCAGGGGAGGAGGGGATGAACACTGAAGCTTTCTTT. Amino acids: CASSLFHRTPGEEGMNTEAFF.

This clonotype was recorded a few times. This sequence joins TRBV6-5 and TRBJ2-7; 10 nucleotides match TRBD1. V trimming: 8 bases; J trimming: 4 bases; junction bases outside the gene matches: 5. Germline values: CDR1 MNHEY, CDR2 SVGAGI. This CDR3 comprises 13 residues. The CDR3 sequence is CASGTGVEYEQYF. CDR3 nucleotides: TGTGCCAGCGGGACAGGGGTTGAGTACGAGCAGTACTTC.

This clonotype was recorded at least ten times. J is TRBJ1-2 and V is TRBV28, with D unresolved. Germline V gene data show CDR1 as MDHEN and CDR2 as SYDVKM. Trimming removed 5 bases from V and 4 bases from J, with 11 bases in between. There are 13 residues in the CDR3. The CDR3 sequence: CASSTSQRYGYTF. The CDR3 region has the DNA TGTGCCAGCAGTACCTCTCAGCGCTATGGCTACACCTTC.

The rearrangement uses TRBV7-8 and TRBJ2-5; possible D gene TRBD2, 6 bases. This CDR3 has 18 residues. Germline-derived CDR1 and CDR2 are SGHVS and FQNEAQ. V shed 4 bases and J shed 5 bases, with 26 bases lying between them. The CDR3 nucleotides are TGTGCCAGCAGCTCCCTTAGTGGTAGACTAGTAATTTGGGAGACCCAGTACTTC. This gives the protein CASSSLSGRLVIWETQYF.

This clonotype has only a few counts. Here the CDR3 reads CSARILWGQTNEKLFF. Here the CDR3 DNA reads TGCAGTGCTAGGATTCTCTGGGGACAGACTAATGAAAAACTGTTTTTT. The chain has TRBV20-1 and TRBJ1-4, with 7 nucleotides matching TRBD1. The germline gives CDR1 DFQATT, CDR2 SNEGSKA (reference sequence). There are 16 residues in the CDR3. V trimming: 3 bases; J trimming: 2 bases; junction bases outside the gene matches: 9.

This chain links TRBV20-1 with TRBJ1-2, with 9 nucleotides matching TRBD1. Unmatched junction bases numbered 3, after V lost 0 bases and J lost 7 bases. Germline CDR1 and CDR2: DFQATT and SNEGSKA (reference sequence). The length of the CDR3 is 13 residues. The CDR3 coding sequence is TGCAGTGCTAGAGATGGGACAGGGAGTGGCTACACCTTC. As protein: CSARDGTGSGYTF.

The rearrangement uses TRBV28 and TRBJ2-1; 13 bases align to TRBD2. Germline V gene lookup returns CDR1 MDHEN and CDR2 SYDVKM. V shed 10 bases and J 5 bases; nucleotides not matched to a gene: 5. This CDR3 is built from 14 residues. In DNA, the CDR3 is TGTGCCACCCGACTAGCGGGGGGTAACAATGAGCAGTTCTTC. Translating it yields CATRLAGGNNEQFF.

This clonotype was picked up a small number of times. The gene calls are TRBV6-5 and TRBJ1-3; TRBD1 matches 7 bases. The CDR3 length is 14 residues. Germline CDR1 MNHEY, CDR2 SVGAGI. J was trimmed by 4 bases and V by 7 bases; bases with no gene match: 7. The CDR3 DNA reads TGTGCCAGCACCGCACAGGGGTCAGGAAACACCATATATTTT. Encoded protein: CASTAQGSGNTIYF.

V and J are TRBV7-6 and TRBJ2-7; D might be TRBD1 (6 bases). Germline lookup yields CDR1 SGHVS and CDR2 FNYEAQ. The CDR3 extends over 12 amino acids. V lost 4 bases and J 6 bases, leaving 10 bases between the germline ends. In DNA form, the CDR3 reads TGTGCCAGCAGCTCGGACAGCTTCGAGCAGTACTTC. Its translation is CASSSDSFEQYF.